This record concerns one T cell receptor beta chain sequence. Its target is not known. The PCR used 60 Vbeta and 13 Jbeta primers. TCRdb's table, derived via immunoSEQ multiplex PCR, lists solely in-frame clones and lacks some. The sample yields roughly 160,000 clones, 80% seen once. The data stem from a study of cytomegalovirus exposure and HLA in healthy donors. Background on the study: HLA-typed donors were the source of approximately 85 million unique TCRs held in an early data release. Regarding the study as a whole: Later analysis associated a missense DCLRE1C variant with TCR beta V- and J-gene trimming. Researchers reported from a later analysis that most CMV-associated TCR beta chains appeared HLA-restricted.

V dropped 0 bases and J dropped 14 bases, with 18 bases sitting between them. CDR1 is SGHDT, CDR2 YYEEEE, per germline. The CDR3 covers 15 residues. The sequence was collected from a man in his late teens or twenties in good health and CMV-seropositive. J is TRBJ1-6 and V is TRBV5-6, with TRBD1 as a possible D gene (5 bases). Input material: PBMCs. CDR3 in amino acids: CASSLAGSGPFTLHF. The CDR3 DNA reads TGTGCCAGCAGCTTGGCCGGTTCAGGGCCCTTCACCCTCCACTTT.